The T cell receptor beta chain under discussion was sequenced for a study of T cell responses to AZD1222 COVID-19 vaccine. Study-level background: Pooled samples include second doses given at about 4 or 12 weeks.

Libraries were prepared by immunoSEQ multiplex PCR; TCRdb keeps only in-frame clonotypes and omits some of them. The table lists over 75,000 clones, 80% to 90% of them singletons. The germline V gene encodes CDR1 SEHNR and CDR2 FQNEAQ (reference sequence). With 1 base clipped from V and 5 bases from J, the junction kept 9 bases outside the gene matches. The CDR3 length is 16 residues. This TCR was sampled from an adult in good health. The sample consisted of peripheral blood, taken on day 0 of AZD1222 vaccination. This chain uses TRBV7-9 with TRBJ1-1, with TRBD1 matching over 8 bases. CDR3: CASSLGAGGAGTEAFF. The CDR3 bases are TGTGCCAGCAGCTTAGGGGCAGGGGGCGCGGGGACTGAAGCTTTCTTT. Complete variable domain (other parts from reference TRBV7-9 and TRBJ1-1): DTGVSQNPRHKITKRGQNVTFRCDPISEHNRLYWYRQTLGQGPEFLTYFQNEAQLEKSRLLSDRFSAERPKGSFSTLEIQRTEQGDSAMYLCASSLGAGGAGTEAFFGQGTRLTVV.